This T cell receptor beta chain was captured by sequencing in a study of beta chain features in type 1 diabetes (dated by TCRdb to 2016 to 2019). The study in broad terms: Patients and healthy donors did not differ in mean age, gender distribution, total cell number or subset yield. In the study, TCRB repertoires of sorted circulating CD4+ T cell subsets from recently diagnosed type 1 diabetes patients were compared with those of matched healthy donors. Regulatory and stem cell-like memory subsets were isolated from only 8 patients and about eight healthy donors, whereas naive and central memory subsets came from all 30 or so donors. Across all samples, some 99 million sorted cells were examined, and cell number per subset correlated strongly with RNA yield. What the study reported, not specific to this receptor: In all four CD4+ subsets, TCRB CDR3 length was moderately but significantly shorter in type 1 diabetes patients. PCR might favor shorter templates, but patient and control samples were amplified and corrected together, so any skew would affect both groups equally. Because cDNA rather than genomic DNA was sequenced, highly expressing activated cells could have been over-represented, although no difference in activation and CD3 levels was found between groups. Naive, central memory and regulatory TCRB repertoires appeared to be more similar among patients than among healthy donors. At VDJ recombination sites, type 1 diabetes patients had fewer insertions and more deleted nucleotides, which implies abnormalities in thymic rearrangement. Because the HLA sub-analyses included only small numbers of individuals, any influence of HLA type on TCRB rearrangement was left unresolved.

A single peripheral blood draw of around 120 mL on average was collected from each donor into heparinised tubes. Using a panel that included CD45RO, CCR7, CD25, CD127, CD95 and CD27, naive, central memory, regulatory and stem cell-like memory CD4+ T cells were sorted on a BD FACSAria II. A purity above 98% was achieved for all sorted populations. Right away, PBMCs were isolated by Lymphoprep density gradient centrifugation and were stained directly, with no culture step. Samples were stained and sorted in pairs, with one healthy donor and one patient per experiment, so that batch effects were minimized. To note about this clone: Its antigen remains unidentified. No base quality information exists; no much larger clone differs at one position.

The entire isolated RNA was reverse transcribed using the High Capacity cDNA Reverse Transcription Kit, and thus expressed TCRB transcripts were sequenced. Deep immunoSEQ sequencing was applied to naive, central memory and regulatory T cell samples, giving an average of about 3.57 million total reads per sample. Sorted cells were lysed in RLT buffer and RNA was extracted with DNase-treated RNeasy Micro or Mini kits, depending on cell number. Each cell subset was processed separately to prevent cross-contamination, with patient and healthy donor samples processed together. The immunoSEQ multiplex PCR was used to amplify TCRB sequences from cDNA, generating 87-bp fragments that spanned the CDR3 region. Sequencing of the amplicons was performed on the Illumina HiSeq platform. As for how the authors treated the data: Synthetic template baselines were used to correct PCR bias computationally, reads within Hamming distance 2 were collapsed together, and singletons that could not be merged were discarded. Reads were aligned against IMGT to assign V, D and J genes, CDR3 length and insertions or deletions at six rearrangement sites. Within each subset, clonotype counts were normalized to sorted cell number, and only after that were true diversity and Gini coefficients computed with the tcR R package. Repertoire sharing was quantified using the overlap coefficient calculated on TCRB nucleotide sequences. TCRdb limited this immuneACCESS table to in-frame rearrangements with V and J called. A share of clones is missing; checked studies link under half to unresolved V genes, and the rest is unexplained. That table furnishes V, J and clone size, whereas the DNA furnished D and trimming. The sample table shows about 290,000 clones, and around 7.8% are seen once. The ten largest clones capture 1% of the sample.

V loses 8 bases of germline sequence and J loses 3 bases, and the interval between the two ends is 11 bases. CDR1 and CDR2 (SGHAT, FQDESV) derive from the germline V gene (reference sequence). The CDR3, from cysteine to phenylalanine, totals 13 residues. Only the CDR3 DNA stays, 39 bases, in frame from base 1. This sequence was found in a woman aged 18-30 years in good health. The chain is assembled from TRBV11-1 and TRBJ2-4; no D gene call is confident. Material: central memory CD4+ T cells from blood. The nucleotides read TGTGCCAGCTCAAGAGATGGCAAAAACATTCAGTACTTC. Its amino acids are CASSRDGKNIQYF.